The T cell receptor beta chain under discussion was sequenced for a study of blood T cell repertoires in COVID-19. The wider study: T cells, B-cell-depleted T cells, or PBMCs provided the cDNA or gDNA that served as material.

Trimming pared 6 bases from V and 1 base from J, leaving 6 bases between. Germline-derived CDR1 and CDR2 are DFQATT and SNEGSKA (reference sequence). This CDR3 contains 11 residues. Original handling: How many nucleated cells were present was estimated from reference gene primer amplification. Profiling relied on immunoSEQ multiplex PCR, and the TCRdb table lists in-frame clones only, not all of them. The V and J calls and clone size are taken from that table; D and trimming were inferred from the DNA. The sample consists of about 200,000 clones, roughly nine tenths of them appearing once. The source of this sequence is a man aged 40-49 years with acute or convalescent COVID-19. The chain has TRBV20-1 and TRBJ1-1; D remains ambiguous. Sequenced material: peripheral blood. The CDR3 sequence: CSAPGNTEAFF. The CDR3 bases are TGCAGTGCGCCGGGGAACACTGAAGCTTTCTTT.